One sample yielded the 14 T cell receptor beta chains listed below, sequenced in a study of blood T cell repertoires in COVID-19. Repertoires were generated with immunoSEQ multiplex PCR, while TCRdb's copy carries only in-frame clones and drops some. Of over 150,000 clones listed, over 80% were seen once; the top ten hold 7%. Material for sequencing was peripheral blood. These receptor sequences come from a woman aged 40 to 49 with COVID-19, enrolled during active disease.

The chain uses TRBV5-8 and TRBJ1-2; 11 nucleotides align to TRBD1. The germline V gene encodes CDR1 SGHTS and CDR2 YDEGEE. The CDR3 is 15 residues long. Trimming at V came to 4 bases and at J to 2 bases, leaving 4 bases not matched to a gene. This chain's CDR3 is CASSQDRGRNYGYTF. The CDR3 DNA reads TGTGCCAGCAGCCAGGACAGGGGGCGCAACTATGGCTACACCTTC.

This clone has a single count. The junction does not match germline at one end; this may be a read error. The chain couples TRBV12-3 or TRBV12-4 to TRBJ1-2; tentatively, D is TRBD1 (5 bases). CDR3 length: 11 residues. In DNA, the CDR3 is TGTGCCAGCAGTCTTGGGGGAGGCTTCACCTTC. Translating it yields CASSLGGGFTF.

This chain uses TRBV21-1 with TRBJ2-7; the table's D call of TRBD2 was not tested on the DNA. TRBV21-1 is a pseudogene. CDR3 length: 15 amino acids. CDR3 nucleotides: TGTGCCAGCAGCAACAGCCTAGCGGGAGTTCGCGAGCAGTACTTC. Its protein is CASSNSLAGVREQYF.

This clone was picked up a small number of times. This chain links TRBV3-1 (or the pseudogene TRBV3-2) with TRBJ2-7; 8 bases map to TRBD1. CDR1 LGHDT and CDR2 YNNKEL come from the germline V gene (reference sequence). This CDR3 comprises 16 residues. With V trimmed by 4 bases and J by 7 bases, 15 bases remained unmatched. CDR3 amino acids: CASSPTSWTGNSEQYF. CDR3 nucleotides: TGTGCCAGCAGCCCCACTTCCTGGACAGGGAATAGTGAGCAGTACTTC.

This sequence joins TRBV5-1 and TRBJ2-7; D not resolved. The CDR3 is 15 amino acids. V lost 1 base to trimming and J lost 2 bases, with 13 bases between them. Germline values: CDR1 SGHRS, CDR2 YFSETQ. CDR3 DNA: TGCGCCAGCAGCTTGTCGTATCAGGAAACCTACGAGCAGTACTTC. This sequence encodes CASSLSYQETYEQYF. The whole variable domain, remainder taken from reference TRBV5-1 and TRBJ2-7, is KAGVTQTPRYLIKTRGQQVTLSCSPISGHRSVSWYQQTPGQGLQFLFEYFSETQRNKGNFPGRFSGRQFSNSRSEMNVSTLELGDSALYLCASSLSYQETYEQYFGPGTRLTVT.

This chain links TRBV6-4 with TRBJ2-1; TRBD1 matches 10 bases. V lost 3 bases and J lost 3; bases outside the gene matches: 2. This CDR3 is built from 15 residues. Germline V CDR1 and CDR2: MRHNA, SNTAGT. In nucleotides, the CDR3 is TGTGCCAGCAGTGAAGGACAGGGGGTCTACAATGAGCAGTTCTTC. It yields the protein CASSEGQGVYNEQFF.

This chain links TRBV28 with TRBJ2-3; TRBD1 might be the D (7 bases). V was clipped by 2 bases and J by 4 bases, with 10 bases between them. Germline assignment: CDR1 MDHEN and CDR2 SYDVKM. The CDR3 is 14 amino acids. CDR3 sequence: CASSLQGGADTQYF. The CDR3 nucleotides are TGTGCCAGCAGTTTACAGGGGGGCGCAGATACGCAGTATTTT.

This clone has a handful of counts. V usage is TRBV18 and J usage is TRBJ1-1, with D possibly being TRBD1 (5 bases). The germline gives CDR1 KGHSH, CDR2 LQKENI. V lost 7 bases and J lost 4, with 13 bases in between. The CDR3 spans 13 residues. CDR3 nucleotides: TGTGCCAGCTTGCAGGGATTAGGCACTGAAGCTTTCTTT. This gives the protein CASLQGLGTEAFF.

V is TRBV7-3 and J is TRBJ1-2; no definite D call. In germline, CDR1 is SGHTA, CDR2 FQGTGA. The V end lost 5 bases, the J end lost 5 bases, and 15 bases lay between the germline ends. The length of the CDR3 is 14 residues. The CDR3 bases are TGTGCCAGCAGCATCGAACCTACGGGATATGGCTACACCTTC. This encodes CASSIEPTGYGYTF.

The chain is built from TRBV28 and TRBJ2-1, with 7 bases matching TRBD1. This CDR3 has 15 amino acids. V shed 7 bases, J shed 6 bases, and the junction held 12 bases outside the gene matches. CDR1 is MDHEN, CDR2 SYDVKM, per germline. The CDR3 DNA is TGTGCCAGCACCTCAAGCCGGGACAGATTCAATGAGCAGTTCTTC. It specifies CASTSSRDRFNEQFF. Together with reference TRBV28 and TRBJ2-1, the CDR3 gives the full variable domain: DVKVTQSSRYLVKRTGEKVFLECVQDMDHENMFWYRQDPGLGLRLIYFSYDVKMKEKGDIPEGYSVSREKKERFSLILESASTNQTSMYLCASTSSRDRFNEQFFGPGTRLTVL.

The chain links TRBV14 to TRBJ1-1; D may be TRBD1 (5 bases). The V and J ends lost 6 bases and 0 bases respectively, with 8 bases between them. Germline V gene sequence: CDR1 SGHDN, CDR2 FVKESK. The CDR3 spans 13 residues. CDR3 residues: CASRQELNTEAFF. CDR3 coding DNA: TGTGCCAGCAGACAGGAGTTGAACACTGAAGCTTTCTTT.

J is TRBJ1-4 and V is TRBV19; D possibly corresponds to TRBD1 (6 bases). The CDR3 spans 14 residues. V dropped 5 bases and J dropped 4 bases, with 11 bases sitting between them. Looked up from germline, CDR1 is LNHDA and CDR2 is SQIVND (reference sequence). The CDR3 loop reads CASSVGQNNEKLFF. CDR3 sequence (DNA): TGTGCCAGTAGTGTCGGACAGAATAATGAAAAACTGTTTTTT.

V and J are TRBV5-4 and TRBJ1-5, with D possibly being TRBD1 (5 bases). The CDR3 loop spans 13 amino acids. With 4 bases removed from V and 9 bases from J, the gap between germline ends came to 14 bases. The V gene's germline CDR1 is SGHNT and CDR2 YYREEE (reference sequence). The chain's CDR3 is CASSKGPPGPQHF. CDR3 sequence (DNA): TGTGCCAGCAGCAAGGGGCCCCCTGGGCCCCAGCATTTT.

The chain has TRBV11-2 and TRBJ2-7, with TRBD1 as a possible D gene (6 bases). Between the trimmed V and J ends, which lost 0 bases and 2 bases, there was a span of 14 bases. The germline CDR1 and CDR2 sequences are SGHAT and FQNNGV. The CDR3 runs to 16 residues. CDR3 in amino acids: CASSLEGANPTYEQYF. CDR3 in DNA: TGTGCCAGCAGCTTAGAGGGGGCGAATCCCACCTACGAGCAGTACTTC.